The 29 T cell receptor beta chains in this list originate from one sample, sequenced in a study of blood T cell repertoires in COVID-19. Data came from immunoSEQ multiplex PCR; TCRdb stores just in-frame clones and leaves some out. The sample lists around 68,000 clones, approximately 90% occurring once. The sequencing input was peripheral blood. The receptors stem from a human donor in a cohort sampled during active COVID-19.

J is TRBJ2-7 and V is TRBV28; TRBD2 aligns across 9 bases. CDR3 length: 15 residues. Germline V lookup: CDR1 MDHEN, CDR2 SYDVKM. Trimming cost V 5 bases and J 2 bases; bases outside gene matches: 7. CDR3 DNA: TGTGCCAGCAGTCCGCCGGTAGCGGGAGCCTACGAGCAGTACTTC. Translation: CASSPPVAGAYEQYF.

The CDR3 loop reads CASSVGDRNTGELFF. CDR3 in DNA: TGTGCCAGCAGCGTAGGGGACAGGAACACCGGGGAGCTGTTTTTT. This sequence joins TRBV9 and TRBJ2-2; TRBD1 matches at 7 bases. V lost 0 bases, J lost 1 base, and 0 bases stayed unmatched. The CDR3 has 15 residues. Per germline, CDR1 SGDLS and CDR2 YYNGEE.

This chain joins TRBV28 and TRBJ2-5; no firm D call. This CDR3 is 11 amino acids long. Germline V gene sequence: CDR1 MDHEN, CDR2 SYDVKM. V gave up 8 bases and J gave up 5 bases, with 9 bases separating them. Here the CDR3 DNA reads TGTGCCAGCGGGCCGTGGGAGACCCAGTACTTC. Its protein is CASGPWETQYF.

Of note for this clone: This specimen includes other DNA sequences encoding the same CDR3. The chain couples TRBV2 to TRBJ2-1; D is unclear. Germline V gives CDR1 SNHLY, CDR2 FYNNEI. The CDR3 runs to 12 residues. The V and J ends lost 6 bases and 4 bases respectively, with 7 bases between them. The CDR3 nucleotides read TGTGCCAGCAGCGCGACATACAATGAGCAGTTCTTC. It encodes CASSATYNEQFF.

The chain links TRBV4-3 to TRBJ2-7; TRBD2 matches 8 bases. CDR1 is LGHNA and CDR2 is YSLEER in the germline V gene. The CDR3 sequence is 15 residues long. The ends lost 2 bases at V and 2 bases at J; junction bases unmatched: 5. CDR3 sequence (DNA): TGCGCCAGCAGCCAACTGAGCGGGAGTCCCTACGAGCAGTACTTC. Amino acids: CASSQLSGSPYEQYF.

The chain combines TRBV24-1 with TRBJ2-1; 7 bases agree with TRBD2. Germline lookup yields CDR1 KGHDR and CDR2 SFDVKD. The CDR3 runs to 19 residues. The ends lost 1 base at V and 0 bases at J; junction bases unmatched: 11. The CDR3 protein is CATSDFGFSSSGSYNEQFF. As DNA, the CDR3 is TGTGCCACCAGTGATTTTGGGTTTTCTTCTAGCGGCTCCTACAATGAGCAGTTCTTC.

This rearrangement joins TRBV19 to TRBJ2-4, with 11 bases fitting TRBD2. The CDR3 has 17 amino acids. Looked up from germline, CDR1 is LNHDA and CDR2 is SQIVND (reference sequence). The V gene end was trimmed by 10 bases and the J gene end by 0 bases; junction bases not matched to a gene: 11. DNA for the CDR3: TGTGCCACTAGACCGGGACTAGCGGTCCTAGCCAAAAACATTCAGTACTTC. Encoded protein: CATRPGLAVLAKNIQYF.

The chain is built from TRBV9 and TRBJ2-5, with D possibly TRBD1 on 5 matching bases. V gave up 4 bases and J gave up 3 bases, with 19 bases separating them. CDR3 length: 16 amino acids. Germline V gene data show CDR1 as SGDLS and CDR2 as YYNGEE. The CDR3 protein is CASSPQFSGLEETQYF. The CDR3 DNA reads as TGTGCCAGCAGCCCCCAGTTCTCAGGGCTAGAAGAGACCCAGTACTTC.

This chain's CDR3 is CASRKGAGKDTEAFF. DNA of the CDR3: TGTGCCAGCAGGAAGGGGGCGGGGAAGGACACTGAAGCTTTCTTT. The chain carries TRBV7-2 and TRBJ1-1; 7 positions agree with TRBD1. CDR3 length: 15 amino acids. CDR1 is SGHTA, CDR2 FQGNSA, per germline. Trimming at V came to 6 bases and at J to 3 bases, leaving 10 bases not matched to a gene.

The CDR3 sequence is CASSLLGLAGETQYF. The CDR3 DNA reads TGCGCCAGCAGCCTCCTCGGACTAGCGGGAGAGACCCAGTACTTC. The gene calls are TRBV4-1 and TRBJ2-5, with 11 bases lining up with TRBD2. The CDR3 has 15 residues. CDR1 is MGHRA and CDR2 is YSYEKL in the germline V gene. J was trimmed by 4 bases and V by 4 bases; bases with no gene match: 5.

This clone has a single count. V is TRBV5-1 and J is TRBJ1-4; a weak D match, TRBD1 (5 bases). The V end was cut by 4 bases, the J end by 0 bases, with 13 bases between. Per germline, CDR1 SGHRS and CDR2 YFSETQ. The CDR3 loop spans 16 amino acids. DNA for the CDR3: TGCGCCAGCAGCGGGGGGACGGATTCAACTAATGAAAAACTGTTTTTT. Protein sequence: CASSGGTDSTNEKLFF.

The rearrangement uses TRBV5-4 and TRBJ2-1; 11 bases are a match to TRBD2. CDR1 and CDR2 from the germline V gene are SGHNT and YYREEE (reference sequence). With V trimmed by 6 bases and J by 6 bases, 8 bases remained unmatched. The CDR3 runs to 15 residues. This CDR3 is CASTLLAGEGNEQFF. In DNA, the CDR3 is TGTGCCAGCACACTACTAGCGGGAGAGGGCAATGAGCAGTTCTTC.

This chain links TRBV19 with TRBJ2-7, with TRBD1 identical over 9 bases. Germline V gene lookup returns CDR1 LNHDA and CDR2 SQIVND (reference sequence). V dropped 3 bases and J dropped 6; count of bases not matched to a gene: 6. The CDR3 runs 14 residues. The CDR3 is CASSIRTGVSEQYF. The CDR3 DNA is TGTGCCAGTAGTATCCGGACAGGGGTGTCCGAGCAGTACTTC.

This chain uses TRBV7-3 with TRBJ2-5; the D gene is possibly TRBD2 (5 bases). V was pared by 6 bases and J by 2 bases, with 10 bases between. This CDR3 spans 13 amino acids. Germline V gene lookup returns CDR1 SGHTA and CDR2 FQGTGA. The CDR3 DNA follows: TGTGCCAGCAGTCGCGGAGGTCAAGAGACCCAGTACTTC. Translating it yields CASSRGGQETQYF.

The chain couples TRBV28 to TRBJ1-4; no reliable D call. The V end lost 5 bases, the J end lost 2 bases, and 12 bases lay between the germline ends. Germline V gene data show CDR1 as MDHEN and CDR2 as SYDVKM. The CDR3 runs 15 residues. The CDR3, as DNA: TGTGCCAGCAGTCCCCCGGGATCTACTAATGAAAAACTGTTTTTT. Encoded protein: CASSPPGSTNEKLFF. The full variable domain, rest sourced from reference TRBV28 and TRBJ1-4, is DVKVTQSSRYLVKRTGEKVFLECVQDMDHENMFWYRQDPGLGLRLIYFSYDVKMKEKGDIPEGYSVSREKKERFSLILESASTNQTSMYLCASSPPGSTNEKLFFGSGTQLSVL.

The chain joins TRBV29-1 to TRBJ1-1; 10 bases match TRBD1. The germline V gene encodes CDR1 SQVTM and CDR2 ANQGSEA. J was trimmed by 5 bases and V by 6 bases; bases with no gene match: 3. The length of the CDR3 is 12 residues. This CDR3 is CSVGQGWTEAFF. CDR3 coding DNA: TGCAGCGTGGGACAGGGGTGGACTGAAGCTTTCTTT.

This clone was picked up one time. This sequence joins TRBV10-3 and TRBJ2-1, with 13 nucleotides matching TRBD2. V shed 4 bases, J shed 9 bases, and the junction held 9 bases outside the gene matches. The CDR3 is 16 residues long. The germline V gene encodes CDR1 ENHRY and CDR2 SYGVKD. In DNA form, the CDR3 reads TGTGCCATCAGTGGACTCGGACTAGCGGGAGAAGTTGAGCAGTTCTTC. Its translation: CAISGLGLAGEVEQFF.

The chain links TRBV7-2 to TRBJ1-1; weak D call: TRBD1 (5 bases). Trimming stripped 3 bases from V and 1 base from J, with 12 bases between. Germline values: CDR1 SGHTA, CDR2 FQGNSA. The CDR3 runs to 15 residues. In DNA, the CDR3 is TGTGCCAGCAGCTTCGCTGCCGGGGGGAACACTGAAGCTTTCTTT. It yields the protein CASSFAAGGNTEAFF.

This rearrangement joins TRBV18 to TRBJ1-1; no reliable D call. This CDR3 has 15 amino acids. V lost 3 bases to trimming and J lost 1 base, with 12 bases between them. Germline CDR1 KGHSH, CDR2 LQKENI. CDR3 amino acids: CASSPAATGNTEAFF. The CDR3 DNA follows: TGTGCCAGCTCACCCGCCGCGACGGGGAACACTGAAGCTTTCTTT.

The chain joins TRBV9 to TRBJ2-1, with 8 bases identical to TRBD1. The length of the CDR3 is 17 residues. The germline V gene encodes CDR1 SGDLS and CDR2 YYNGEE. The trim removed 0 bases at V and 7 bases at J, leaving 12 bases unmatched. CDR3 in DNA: TGTGCCAGCAGCGTAGCTACTTGGGGGACAGGAGGAAATGAGCAGTTCTTC. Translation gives CASSVATWGTGGNEQFF.

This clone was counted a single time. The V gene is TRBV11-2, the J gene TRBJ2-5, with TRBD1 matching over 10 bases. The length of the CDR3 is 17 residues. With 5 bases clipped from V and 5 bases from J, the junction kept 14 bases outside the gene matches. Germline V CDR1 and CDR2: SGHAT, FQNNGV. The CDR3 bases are TGTGCCAGCAGCCTTCGTTTGACAGGGGGCGAGGGGGAGACCCAGTACTTC. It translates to CASSLRLTGGEGETQYF.

The CDR3 region has the DNA TGTGCCAGCAGCTTAGGGCAGACAGTAAACACCGGGGAGCTGTTTTTT. Amino acid sequence: CASSLGQTVNTGELFF. V is TRBV11-2 and J is TRBJ2-2; perhaps TRBD1 as D (5 bases). V lost 1 base, J lost 2 bases, and 11 bases lay in between. The CDR3 sequence is 16 residues long. Germline V CDR1 and CDR2: SGHAT, FQNNGV.

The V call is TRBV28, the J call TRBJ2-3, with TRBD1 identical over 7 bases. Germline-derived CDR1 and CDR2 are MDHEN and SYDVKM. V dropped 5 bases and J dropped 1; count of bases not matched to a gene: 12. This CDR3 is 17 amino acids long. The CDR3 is CASSTTLTGVRTDTQYF. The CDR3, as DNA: TGTGCCAGCAGTACTACTCTAACAGGGGTTCGCACAGATACGCAGTATTTT. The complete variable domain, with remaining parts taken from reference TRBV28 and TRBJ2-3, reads DVKVTQSSRYLVKRTGEKVFLECVQDMDHENMFWYRQDPGLGLRLIYFSYDVKMKEKGDIPEGYSVSREKKERFSLILESASTNQTSMYLCASSTTLTGVRTDTQYFGPGTRLTVL.

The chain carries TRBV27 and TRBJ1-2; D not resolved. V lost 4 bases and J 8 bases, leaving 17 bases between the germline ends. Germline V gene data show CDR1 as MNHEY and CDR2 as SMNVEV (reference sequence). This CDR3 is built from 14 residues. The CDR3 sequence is CASSWDGRREGYTF. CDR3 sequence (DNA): TGTGCCAGCAGTTGGGATGGGCGAAGGGAGGGCTACACCTTC.

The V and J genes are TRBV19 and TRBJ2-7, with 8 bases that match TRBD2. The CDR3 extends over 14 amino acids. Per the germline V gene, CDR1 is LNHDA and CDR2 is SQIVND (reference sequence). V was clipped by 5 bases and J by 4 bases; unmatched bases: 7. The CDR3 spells CASSPSGRLYEQYF. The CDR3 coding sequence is TGTGCCAGTAGTCCCAGCGGGAGACTATACGAGCAGTACTTC.

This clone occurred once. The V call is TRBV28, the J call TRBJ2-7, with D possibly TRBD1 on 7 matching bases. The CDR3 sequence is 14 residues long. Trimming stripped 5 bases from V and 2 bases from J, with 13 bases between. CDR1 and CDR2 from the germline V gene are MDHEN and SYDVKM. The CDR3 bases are TGTGCCAGCAGTGGGGGGACAGTTCCCTACGAGCAGTACTTC. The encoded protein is CASSGGTVPYEQYF.

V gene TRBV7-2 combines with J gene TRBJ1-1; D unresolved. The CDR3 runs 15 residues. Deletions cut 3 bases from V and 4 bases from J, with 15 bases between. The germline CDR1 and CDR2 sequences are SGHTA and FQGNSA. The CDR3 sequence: CASSFSEVAGTEAFF. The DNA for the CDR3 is TGTGCCAGCAGCTTCTCTGAGGTTGCGGGCACTGAAGCTTTCTTT.

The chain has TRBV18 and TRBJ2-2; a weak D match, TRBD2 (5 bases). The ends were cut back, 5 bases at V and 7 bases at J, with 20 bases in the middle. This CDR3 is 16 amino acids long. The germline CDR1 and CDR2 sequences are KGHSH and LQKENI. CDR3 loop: CASSEITRGLDGELFF. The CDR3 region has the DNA TGTGCCAGCTCAGAGATCACGCGAGGGCTGGACGGGGAGCTGTTTTTT.

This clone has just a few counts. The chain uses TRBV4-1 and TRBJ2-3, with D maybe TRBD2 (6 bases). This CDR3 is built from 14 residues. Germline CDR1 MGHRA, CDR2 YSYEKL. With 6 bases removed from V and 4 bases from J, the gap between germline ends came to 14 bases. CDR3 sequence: CASSWGDYPDTQYF. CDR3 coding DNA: TGCGCCAGCAGTTGGGGGGATTACCCAGATACGCAGTATTTT.